The TCR beta chain described here comes from a study of tumor and adjacent non-tumor tissue in lung cancer. Looking at the study overall: Stage I to III disease affected ten to eleven men and about five women aged roughly 30 to 80.

Study-level points and caveats: TCR diversity was significantly greater in tumor than normal lung tissue. In normal lung, the top 100 clones were significantly more dominant than in tumor.

As to this clonotype: Its antigen is undetermined.

The library came from three nested PCR rounds adapted from ARM-PCR protocols. Each CDR3 protein is one row after TCRdb ran MiXCR on the multiplex PCR reads. The sample has some 100,000 distinct CDR3 sequences, roughly two thirds seen once. The template was RNA from unsorted bulk tissue. More than 3 cm separated this lung sample from the edge of the tumor. Donors were chemotherapy-naive, newly diagnosed lung cancer surgical patients in China, August–late 2014. Germline V lookup: CDR1 SGHAT, CDR2 FQDESV (reference sequence). Trimming stripped 4 bases from V and 4 bases from J, with 22 bases between. The CDR3 is 17 residues long.

Sample: distant non-tumor lung tissue. This rearrangement joins TRBV11-1 to TRBJ1-2; D perhaps matches TRBD1 (6 bases). The TCR comes from a man younger than 40 with non-small cell lung cancer. Written as DNA, the CDR3 is TGTGCCAGCAGCTCTTTTCCTCGCAGGGGCTACCGCTATGGCTACACCTTC. Translation gives CASSSFPRRGYRYGYTF.